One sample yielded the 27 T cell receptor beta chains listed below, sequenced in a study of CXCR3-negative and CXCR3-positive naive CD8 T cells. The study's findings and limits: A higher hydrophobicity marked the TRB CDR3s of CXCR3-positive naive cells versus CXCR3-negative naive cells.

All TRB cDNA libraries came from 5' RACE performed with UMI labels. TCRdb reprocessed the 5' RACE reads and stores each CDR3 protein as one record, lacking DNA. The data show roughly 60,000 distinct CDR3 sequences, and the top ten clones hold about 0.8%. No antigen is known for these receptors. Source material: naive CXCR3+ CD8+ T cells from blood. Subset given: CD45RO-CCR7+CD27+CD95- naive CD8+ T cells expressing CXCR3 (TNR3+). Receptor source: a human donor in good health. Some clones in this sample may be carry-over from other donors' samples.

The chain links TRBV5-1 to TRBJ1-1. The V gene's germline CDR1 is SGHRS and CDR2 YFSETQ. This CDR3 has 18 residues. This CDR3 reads CASSPDPRTGSLNTEAFF.

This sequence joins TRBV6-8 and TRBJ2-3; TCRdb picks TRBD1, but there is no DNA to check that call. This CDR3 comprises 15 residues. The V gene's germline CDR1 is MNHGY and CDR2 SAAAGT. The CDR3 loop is CASTADRGCTDTQYF.

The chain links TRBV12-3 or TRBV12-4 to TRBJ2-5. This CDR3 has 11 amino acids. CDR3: CASSPSETQYF.

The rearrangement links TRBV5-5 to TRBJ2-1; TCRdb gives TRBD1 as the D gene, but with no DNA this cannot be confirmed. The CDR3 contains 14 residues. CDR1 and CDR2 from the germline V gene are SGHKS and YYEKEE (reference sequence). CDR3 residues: CASSETRWGGEQFF.

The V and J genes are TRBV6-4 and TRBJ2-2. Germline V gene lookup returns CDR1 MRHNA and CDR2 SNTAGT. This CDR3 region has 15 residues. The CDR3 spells CASSDSKRTTGELFF.

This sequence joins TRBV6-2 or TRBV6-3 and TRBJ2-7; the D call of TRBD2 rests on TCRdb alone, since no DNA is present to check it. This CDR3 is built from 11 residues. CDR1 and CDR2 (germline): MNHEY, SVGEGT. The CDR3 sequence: CASSYQREQYF.

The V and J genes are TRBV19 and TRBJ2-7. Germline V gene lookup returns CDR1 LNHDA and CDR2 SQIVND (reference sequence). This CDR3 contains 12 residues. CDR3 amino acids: CASSETTYEQYF. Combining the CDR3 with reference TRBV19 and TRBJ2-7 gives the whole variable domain DGGITQSPKYLFRKEGQNVTLSCEQNLNHDAMYWYRQDPGQGLRLIYYSQIVNDFQKGDIAEGYSVSREKKESFPLTVTSAQKNPTAFYLCASSETTYEQYFGPGTRLTVT.

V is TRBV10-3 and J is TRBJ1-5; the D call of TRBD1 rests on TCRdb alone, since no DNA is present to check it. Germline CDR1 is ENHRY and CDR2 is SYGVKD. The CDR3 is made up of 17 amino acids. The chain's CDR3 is CAISESLADISNQPQHF.

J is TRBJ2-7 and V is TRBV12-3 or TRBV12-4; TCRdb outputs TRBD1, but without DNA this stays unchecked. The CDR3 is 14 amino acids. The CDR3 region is CASSLAPGNYEQYF.

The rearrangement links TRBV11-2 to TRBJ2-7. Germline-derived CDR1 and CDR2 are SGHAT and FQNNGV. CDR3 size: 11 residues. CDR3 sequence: CASTSSYEQYF.

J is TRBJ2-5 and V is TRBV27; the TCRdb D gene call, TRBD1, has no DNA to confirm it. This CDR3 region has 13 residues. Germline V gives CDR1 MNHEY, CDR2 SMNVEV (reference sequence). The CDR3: CATSERGTETQYF.

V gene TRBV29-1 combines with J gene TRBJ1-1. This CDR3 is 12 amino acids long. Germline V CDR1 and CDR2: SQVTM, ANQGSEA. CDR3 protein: CSVEVLNTEAFF.

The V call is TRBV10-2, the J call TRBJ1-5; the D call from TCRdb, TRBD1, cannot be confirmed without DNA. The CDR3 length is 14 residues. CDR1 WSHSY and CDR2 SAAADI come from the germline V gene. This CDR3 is CASSETRGGQPRHF.

The CDR3 region is CASTPGGIYQPQHF. The V and J genes are TRBV6-6 and TRBJ1-5; the D gene TCRdb calls, TRBD1, cannot be checked with no DNA. The CDR3 contains 14 residues. CDR1 is MNHNY, CDR2 SVGAGI, per germline (reference sequence).

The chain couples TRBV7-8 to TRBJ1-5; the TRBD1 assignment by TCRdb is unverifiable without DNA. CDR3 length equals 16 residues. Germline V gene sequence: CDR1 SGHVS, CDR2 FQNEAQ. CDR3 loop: CASSQGGAGVPQPQHF.

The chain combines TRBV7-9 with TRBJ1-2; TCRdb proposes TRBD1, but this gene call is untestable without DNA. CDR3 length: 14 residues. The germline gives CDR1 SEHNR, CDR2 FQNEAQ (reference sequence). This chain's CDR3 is CASSWGEPSYGYTF.

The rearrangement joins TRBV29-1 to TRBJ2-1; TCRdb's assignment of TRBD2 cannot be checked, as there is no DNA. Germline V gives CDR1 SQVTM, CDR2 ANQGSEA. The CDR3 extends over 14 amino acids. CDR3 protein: CSVVRVGSYNEQFF.

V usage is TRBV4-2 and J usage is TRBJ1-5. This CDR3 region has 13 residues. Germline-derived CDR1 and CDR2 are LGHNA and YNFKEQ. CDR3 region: CASRGGGNQPLHF.

CDR3 region: CASSPVGAETISYEQYF. This chain uses TRBV7-9 with TRBJ2-7; the TRBD1 assignment by TCRdb is unverifiable without DNA. In germline, CDR1 is SEHNR, CDR2 FQNEAQ (reference sequence). The CDR3 runs to 17 residues.

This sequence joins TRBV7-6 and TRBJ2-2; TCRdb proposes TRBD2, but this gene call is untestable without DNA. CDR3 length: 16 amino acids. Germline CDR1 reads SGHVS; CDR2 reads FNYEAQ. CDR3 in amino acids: CASSGGGFADPGELFF.

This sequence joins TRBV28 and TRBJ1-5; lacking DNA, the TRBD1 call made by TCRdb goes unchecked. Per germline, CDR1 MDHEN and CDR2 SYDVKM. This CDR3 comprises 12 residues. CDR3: CAHGGYNQPQHF.

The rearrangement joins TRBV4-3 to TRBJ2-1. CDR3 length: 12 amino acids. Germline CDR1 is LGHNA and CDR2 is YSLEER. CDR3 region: CASSQELGEQFF.

The CDR3 loop is CASRRDSSYNSPLHF. The chain joins TRBV12-3 or TRBV12-4 to TRBJ1-6; the TRBD1 assignment by TCRdb is unverifiable without DNA. The CDR3 has 15 residues.

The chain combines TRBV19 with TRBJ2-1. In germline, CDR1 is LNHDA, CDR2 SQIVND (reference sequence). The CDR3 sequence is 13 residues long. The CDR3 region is CASMKTPYNEQFF. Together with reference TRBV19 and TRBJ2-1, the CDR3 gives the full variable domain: DGGITQSPKYLFRKEGQNVTLSCEQNLNHDAMYWYRQDPGQGLRLIYYSQIVNDFQKGDIAEGYSVSREKKESFPLTVTSAQKNPTAFYLCASMKTPYNEQFFGPGTRLTVL.

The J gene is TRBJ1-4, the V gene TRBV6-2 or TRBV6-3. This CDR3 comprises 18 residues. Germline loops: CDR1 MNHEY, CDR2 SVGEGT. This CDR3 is CASSYSINWGRRNEKLFF.

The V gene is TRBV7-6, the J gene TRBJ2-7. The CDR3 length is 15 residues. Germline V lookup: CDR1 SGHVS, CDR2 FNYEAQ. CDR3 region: CASSLVDLGAYEQYF. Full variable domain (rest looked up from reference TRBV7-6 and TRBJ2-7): GAGVSQSPRYKVTKRGQDVALRCDPISGHVSLYWYRQALGQGPEFLTYFNYEAQQDKSGLPNDRFSAERPEGSISTLTIQRTEQRDSAMYRCASSLVDLGAYEQYFGPGTRLTVT.

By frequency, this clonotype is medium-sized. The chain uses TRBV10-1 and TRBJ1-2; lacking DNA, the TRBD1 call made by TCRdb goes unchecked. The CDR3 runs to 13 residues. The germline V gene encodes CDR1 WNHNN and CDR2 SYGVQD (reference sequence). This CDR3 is CASSLGQDYGYTF.